This T cell receptor beta chain was obtained from a study of neurological immune-mediated disorders. V was clipped by 3 bases and J by 7 bases; unmatched bases: 7. Per the germline V gene, CDR1 is SGHRS and CDR2 is YFSETQ. The CDR3 spans 14 residues. This clonotype was counted many times. Its antigen is not known. Every sequencing run returned over 190 million TCR-beta sequences, which were derived from 15-18 subjects. TCRdb ran MiXCR on the 5' RACE reads and lists one entry per CDR3 protein. The sample comprises about 30,000 distinct CDR3 sequences, around 14% of which are singletons, and roughly 27% rests with the top ten. Study-wide findings and caveats: No CDR3 amino acid sequences were shared by expanded clones across subjects, suggesting private repertoires in all groups. Expansion of TCR clones was greatest in HTLV-1-associated myelopathy and smallest in multiple sclerosis, where it fell below that of healthy controls.

The sequence derives from a man aged 65 to 85 in good health. The rearrangement links TRBV5-1 to TRBJ2-1; 7 bases match TRBD1. Material: PBMCs. The CDR3 is CASSWGTDRNEQFF. In nucleotides, the CDR3 is TGCGCCAGCAGCTGGGGGACAGACCGTAATGAGCAGTTCTTC.